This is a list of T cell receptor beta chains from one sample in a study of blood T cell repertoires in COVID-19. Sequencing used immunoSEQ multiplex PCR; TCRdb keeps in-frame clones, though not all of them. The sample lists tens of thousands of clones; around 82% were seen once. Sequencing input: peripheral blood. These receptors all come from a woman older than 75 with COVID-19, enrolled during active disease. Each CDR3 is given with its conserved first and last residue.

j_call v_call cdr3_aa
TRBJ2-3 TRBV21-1 CASSKELANSTDTQYF
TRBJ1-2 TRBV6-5 CASGQGGGYTF
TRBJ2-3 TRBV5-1 CASSLDRGRDLPDTQYF
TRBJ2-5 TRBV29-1 CSVAGQDETQYF
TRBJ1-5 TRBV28 CASSFSGQGYRPQHF
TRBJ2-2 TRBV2 CASSGKGGYTGELFF
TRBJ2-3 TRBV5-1 CASSTTSTDTQYF
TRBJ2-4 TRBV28 CASRRENIQYF
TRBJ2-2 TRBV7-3 CASTRQGYSGELFF
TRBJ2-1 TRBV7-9 CASTSTGGVYEQFF
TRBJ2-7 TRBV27 CASSSRTGWYEQYF